This entry lists 15 T cell receptor beta chains sequenced from one sample in a study of cytomegalovirus exposure and HLA in healthy donors. Libraries were prepared by immunoSEQ multiplex PCR; TCRdb keeps only in-frame clonotypes and omits some of them. There are more than 85,000 clones in the sample; roughly 86% occur only once, and approximately 2.3% lies in the top ten. The sequenced material came from PBMCs. The origin of the receptors is a young woman in good health and CMV-seronegative.

This sequence joins TRBV21-1 and TRBJ2-1; the D segment call TRBD2 is taken from the table without a DNA check. TRBV21-1 is given as a pseudogene. The CDR3 has 16 amino acids. Here the CDR3 DNA reads TGTGCCAGCAGCAAAGCGCTTGGCGGGGGATACAATGAGCAGTTCTTC. The encoded protein is CASSKALGGGYNEQFF.

V is TRBV5-4 and J is TRBJ2-6; D remains unclear. The germline CDR1 and CDR2 sequences are SGHNT and YYREEE (reference sequence). The CDR3 totals 15 residues. Trimming shortened V by 4 bases and J by 1 base, and 9 bases separated the two germline ends. The CDR3 bases are TGTGCCAGCAGCCCCCCGAGATCTGGGGCCAACGTCCTGACTTTC. It encodes CASSPPRSGANVLTF.

This chain joins TRBV7-9 and TRBJ2-7; 7 bases are shared with TRBD2. CDR1 is SEHNR, CDR2 FQNEAQ, per germline (reference sequence). This CDR3 spans 14 amino acids. V shed 5 bases and J 0 bases; nucleotides not matched to a gene: 4. CDR3 in DNA: TGTGCCAGCAGCACCGGGACTACCTCCTACGAGCAGTACTTC. Protein product: CASSTGTTSYEQYF.

The genes are TRBV7-3 and TRBJ1-5; no reliable D call. Germline CDR1 SGHTA, CDR2 FQGTGA. CDR3 size: 16 residues. V lost 5 bases to trimming and J lost 4 bases, with 18 bases between them. CDR3 in DNA: TGTGCCAGCAGCCCCCCTAGTATTACGGAAAATCAGCCCCAGCATTTT. Protein sequence: CASSPPSITENQPQHF.

This chain links TRBV2 with TRBJ2-3; 9 positions match TRBD1. The J segment lost 4 bases and the V segment lost 5 bases, leaving 7 bases of the junction unmatched. This CDR3 has 15 residues. Germline CDR1 and CDR2: SNHLY and FYNNEI. In DNA form, the CDR3 reads TGTGCCAGCAGTTTTACAGGGGGCGACGCAGATACGCAGTATTTT. Encoded protein: CASSFTGGDADTQYF.

The chain uses TRBV5-1 and TRBJ2-1, with D perhaps matching TRBD1 (6 bases). The CDR3 length is 12 residues. Trimming took off 2 bases at V and 6 bases at J, with 6 bases between the two ends. CDR1 is SGHRS, CDR2 YFSETQ, per germline. CDR3 nucleotides: TGCGCCAGCAGCTTAGGGGGCAATGAGCAGTTCTTC. This encodes CASSLGGNEQFF.

The V gene is TRBV6-5, the J gene TRBJ1-1; D gene uncertain. V lost 0 bases and J lost 5, with 10 bases in between. This CDR3 is built from 14 residues. Germline lookup yields CDR1 MNHEY and CDR2 SVGAGI. CDR3 loop: CASSYSMRKTEAFF. Here the CDR3 DNA reads TGTGCCAGCAGTTACTCGATGAGAAAAACTGAAGCTTTCTTT.

This sequence joins TRBV5-4 and TRBJ1-2; 7 nucleotides line up with TRBD1. The trim removed 4 bases at V and 1 base at J, leaving 4 bases unmatched. The CDR3 is 14 amino acids. The germline CDR1 and CDR2 sequences are SGHNT and YYREEE (reference sequence). CDR3 sequence reads: CASSKGAVNYGYTF. DNA of the CDR3: TGTGCCAGCAGCAAGGGGGCTGTTAACTATGGCTACACCTTC. The variable domain in full, completed from reference TRBV5-4 and TRBJ1-2, reads ETGVTQSPTHLIKTRGQQVTLRCSSQSGHNTVSWYQQALGQGPQFIFQYYREEENGRGNFPPRFSGLQFPNYSSELNVNALELDDSALYLCASSKGAVNYGYTFGSGTRLTVV.

The chain is built from TRBV28 and TRBJ1-5, with D maybe TRBD1 (5 bases). The V gene lost 2 bases and the J gene lost 5 bases, with 7 bases spanning the gap. Germline assignment: CDR1 MDHEN and CDR2 SYDVKM. This CDR3 is 13 amino acids long. The CDR3 bases are TGTGCCAGCAGTTTACTAGGGGATCAGCCCCAGCATTTT. Amino acid sequence: CASSLLGDQPQHF.

V is TRBV11-3 and J is TRBJ2-3; 14 positions agree with TRBD2. CDR1 is SGHNT and CDR2 is YENEEA in the germline V gene. There are 17 residues in the CDR3. The V gene end was trimmed by 5 bases and the J gene end by 4 bases; junction bases not matched to a gene: 8. CDR3 bases: TGTGCCAGCAGCCCACGCCCGACTAGCGGGAGGGCAGATACGCAGTATTTT. Translated: CASSPRPTSGRADTQYF.

The V call is TRBV19, the J call TRBJ2-3; 9 bases map to TRBD2. The germline V gene encodes CDR1 LNHDA and CDR2 SQIVND (reference sequence). Germline trimming cut 5 bases from V and 5 bases from J; bases unmatched to any gene: 11. This CDR3 spans 16 amino acids. CDR3 DNA: TGTGCCAGTAGTTCCCTGGCTAGCGGGGACGGAGATACGCAGTATTTT. This translates into CASSSLASGDGDTQYF.

This clone appeared a single time. CDR3 region: CASSEFPDNEQFF. The CDR3 region has the DNA TGTGCCAGCAGCGAGTTTCCCGACAATGAGCAGTTCTTC. The rearrangement uses TRBV7-9 and TRBJ2-1; D call uncertain. The CDR3 consists of 13 residues. Germline V gene lookup returns CDR1 SEHNR and CDR2 FQNEAQ (reference sequence). Deletions cut 5 bases from V and 5 bases from J, with 10 bases between.

The rearrangement joins TRBV18 to TRBJ2-1, with 7 bases aligning to TRBD1. V gave up 4 bases and J gave up 2 bases; unmatched junction bases: 8. In germline, CDR1 is KGHSH, CDR2 LQKENI. This CDR3 is 16 amino acids long. CDR3: CASSQTTGVPYNEQFF. As DNA, the CDR3 is TGTGCCAGCTCACAAACTACAGGGGTACCCTACAATGAGCAGTTCTTC.

This clone was found once. The chain combines TRBV19 with TRBJ2-7; 8 bases align to TRBD1. V was clipped by 7 bases and J by 2 bases; unmatched bases: 4. The CDR3 sequence is 13 residues long. In germline, CDR1 is LNHDA, CDR2 SQIVND (reference sequence). CDR3 bases: TGTGCCAGTATATGGGACAGGACCTACGAGCAGTACTTC. Translated: CASIWDRTYEQYF.

The chain links TRBV5-1 to TRBJ2-1; 10 bases agree with TRBD2. Germline V gene lookup returns CDR1 SGHRS and CDR2 YFSETQ. The CDR3 has 14 residues. V trimming: 4 bases; J trimming: 6 bases; junction bases outside the gene matches: 4. CDR3 amino acids: CASSPSGRANEQFF. CDR3 DNA sequence: TGCGCCAGCAGCCCCAGCGGGAGGGCCAATGAGCAGTTCTTC. Using reference TRBV5-1 and TRBJ2-1 for the parts outside the CDR3, the full variable domain is KAGVTQTPRYLIKTRGQQVTLSCSPISGHRSVSWYQQTPGQGLQFLFEYFSETQRNKGNFPGRFSGRQFSNSRSEMNVSTLELGDSALYLCASSPSGRANEQFFGPGTRLTVL.